The 3 T cell receptor beta chains given below trace back to one sample, sequenced in a study of HIV-infected patients and healthy controls. Antiretroviral therapy had run roughly three months, about 14 weeks, before follow-up blood collection. The repertoire came from unfractionated whole blood and reflected all unsorted peripheral T cells. cDNA was made from 500 ng RNA using alpha and beta constant primers. Each of the alpha and beta chains got its own library through chain-specific third strand synthesis with indices. From the 5' RACE reads, TCRdb called clonotypes with MiXCR, one entry per CDR3 protein. The table has some 8,900 distinct CDR3 sequences, 8.4% seen once. The material was blood, obtained during antiretroviral therapy. These receptors were taken from an adult with HIV infection.

In its sample, this clonotype was seen many times. The rearrangement uses TRBV7-8 and TRBJ2-3; 10 nucleotides line up with TRBD2. CDR1 is SGHVS, CDR2 FQNEAQ, per germline. V shed 3 bases, J shed 2 bases, and the junction held 14 bases outside the gene matches. The CDR3 totals 19 residues. CDR3 DNA sequence: TGTGCCAGCAGCTTTGGGCCCAACCCGAGCGGGGGGGCCACAGATACGCAGTATTTT. Translated, it gives CASSFGPNPSGGATDTQYF.

V and J are TRBV19 and TRBJ2-4; perhaps TRBD1 as D (5 bases). Trimming took 4 bases from V and 4 from J, leaving 20 bases between them. The CDR3 spans 17 residues. Per the germline V gene, CDR1 is LNHDA and CDR2 is SQIVND (reference sequence). The CDR3 region has the DNA TGTGCCAGTAGTACCCAATGGGGCGGAAGCCCAAAAAACATTCAGTACTTC. Residues: CASSTQWGGSPKNIQYF.

This clonotype was counted ten times or more. The chain couples TRBV5-6 to TRBJ1-5; D gene ambiguous. The CDR3 spans 15 residues. CDR1 and CDR2 from the germline V gene are SGHDT and YYEEEE. V lost 4 bases, J lost 5 bases, and 16 bases lay in between. The chain's CDR3 is CASSLSGGAHQPQHF. As DNA, the CDR3 is TGTGCCAGCAGCCTGAGCGGCGGTGCCCATCAGCCCCAGCATTTT.